This TCR beta chain was captured by sequencing in a study of Tregs in tolerant kidney transplant recipients. Sequencing was performed with immunoSEQ multiplex PCR; in TCRdb, only in-frame clones are kept and a portion is missing. The sample yields under 80,000 clones, over 75% seen once. Thawed PBMCs were rested overnight at 37°C with around 180 IU/ml IL-2 before regulatory T cell sorting. The TCR comes from a human donor who received a combined kidney and bone marrow transplant. This sample comprised Tregs from blood, obtained before the transplant.

The CDR3 DNA sequence: TGTGCCAGCTCACCACAGGGGGGTGCTATGGACACTGAAGCTTTCTTT. It codes for CASSPQGGAMDTEAFF. V gene TRBV18 combines with J gene TRBJ1-1; tentative D call: TRBD1 (6 bases). V was clipped by 1 base and J by 3 bases, with 15 bases between them. The CDR3 contains 16 residues. Germline CDR1 and CDR2: KGHSH and LQKENI.